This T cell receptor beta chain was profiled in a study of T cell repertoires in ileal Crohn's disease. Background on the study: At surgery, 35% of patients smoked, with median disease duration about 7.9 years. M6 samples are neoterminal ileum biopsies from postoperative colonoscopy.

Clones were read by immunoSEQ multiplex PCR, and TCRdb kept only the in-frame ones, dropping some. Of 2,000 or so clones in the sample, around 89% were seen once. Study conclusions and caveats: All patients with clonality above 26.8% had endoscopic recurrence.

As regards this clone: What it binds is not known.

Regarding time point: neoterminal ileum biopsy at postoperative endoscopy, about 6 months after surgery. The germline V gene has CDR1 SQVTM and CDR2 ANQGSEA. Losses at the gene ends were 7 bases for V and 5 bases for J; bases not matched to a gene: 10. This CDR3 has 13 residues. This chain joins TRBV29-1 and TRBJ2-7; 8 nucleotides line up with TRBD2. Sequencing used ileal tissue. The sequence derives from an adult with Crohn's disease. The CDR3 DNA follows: TGCAGCGCCGGAGTAGCGGGAACTCACGAGCAGTACTTC. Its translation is CSAGVAGTHEQYF.